The source of this T cell receptor (beta chain) is a study of T-cell reconstitution after alpha-beta-depleted transplantation in children. This clonotype has only a few counts. CDR3 size: 15 residues. From germline, CDR1 is MNHEY and CDR2 SVGAGI. Trimming took 2 bases from V and 6 from J, leaving 16 bases between them. Researchers prepared the TCRbeta library using unique molecular identifiers, the study reports. Via MiXCR, TCRdb re-called the PCR reads, giving one row per CDR3 protein. The profile covers around 360,000 distinct CDR3 sequences, with about a tenth appearing a single time and 2.4% taken by the ten largest.

The chain carries TRBV6-5 and TRBJ1-1; D unclear. The starting material was PBMCs from the stem cell graft donor, obtained from the stem cell graft. The source is a human donor who donated a stem cell graft to a child with acute lymphoblastic leukemia. Here the CDR3 DNA reads TGTGCCAGCAGTTACGGAGGATCCCTGAAGTCTGAAGCTTTCTTT. It translates to CASSYGGSLKSEAFF.